One and the same sample provided the 19 T cell receptor beta chains below, sequenced in a study of CD8 T cells in Susac syndrome. With random hexamers, roughly 0.45 to 1 ug RNA was reverse transcribed. TCRdb independently ran MiXCR on the immunoSEQ multiplex PCR reads; one entry per CDR3 protein. The sample includes over 100,000 distinct CDR3 sequences, roughly 95% of them seen just once. Sequenced sample: CD4+ T cells from PBMCs. The receptors shown here come from a human donor in good health.

The rearrangement joins TRBV20-1 to TRBJ1-6, with 7 nucleotides matching TRBD1. J lost 9 bases, V lost 5 bases, and 10 bases had no gene match. CDR1 is DFQATT, CDR2 SNEGSKA, per germline (reference sequence). The CDR3 is made up of 14 amino acids. The CDR3 protein is CSAQGDLPASPLHF. The CDR3 bases are TGCAGTGCTCAGGGGGATTTACCGGCTTCACCCCTCCACTTT.

The chain joins TRBV30 to TRBJ2-7; unclear D gene. The CDR3 is 12 residues long. Looked up from germline, CDR1 is GTSNPN and CDR2 is SVGIG (reference sequence). The ends were cut back, 2 bases at V and 2 bases at J, with 7 bases in the middle. The CDR3 is CAWSRTTYEQYF. The CDR3, as DNA: TGTGCCTGGAGTAGGACCACCTACGAGCAGTACTTC.

This chain connects TRBV3-1 to TRBJ2-4; D uncertain. Germline-derived CDR1 and CDR2 are LGHDT and YNNKEL (reference sequence). V was shortened by 4 bases and J by 1 base, with 8 bases between the two germline ends. The CDR3 covers 14 residues. The CDR3 reads CASSPRAAKNIQYF. CDR3 nucleotides: TGTGCCAGCAGCCCTAGGGCTGCCAAAAACATTCAGTACTTC. The full variable domain, completed using reference TRBV3-1 and TRBJ2-4, is DTAVSQTPKYLVTQMGNDKSIKCEQNLGHDTMYWYKQDSKKFLKIMFSYNNKELIINETVPNRFSPKSPDKAHLNLHINSLELGDSAVYFCASSPRAAKNIQYFGAGTRLSVL.

J is TRBJ1-1 and V is TRBV4-2; D call uncertain. The CDR3 is made up of 16 amino acids. Trimming shortened V by 4 bases and J by 1 base, and 16 bases separated the two germline ends. Germline V gives CDR1 LGHNA, CDR2 YNFKEQ. The CDR3 loop is CASSPLLLGRNTEAFF. Here the CDR3 DNA reads TGTGCCAGCAGCCCCCTCCTTTTGGGTAGGAACACTGAAGCTTTCTTT.

V is TRBV7-2 and J is TRBJ2-5; 10 bases map to TRBD2. CDR3 length equals 15 residues. Trimming at V came to 6 bases and at J to 4 bases, leaving 8 bases not matched to a gene. CDR1 is SGHTA and CDR2 is FQGNSA in the germline V gene. For the CDR3, the DNA is TGTGCCAGCAGGTCTAGCGGGAGAGGGATAGAGACCCAGTACTTC. It encodes CASRSSGRGIETQYF.

The count of this clonotype is one. V usage is TRBV6-5 and J usage is TRBJ2-7; D uncertain. CDR3 size: 14 residues. Trimming pared 6 bases from V and 4 bases from J, leaving 16 bases between. The germline V gene has CDR1 MNHEY and CDR2 SVGAGI. DNA of the CDR3: TGTGCCAGCAGGAAGGACGGAGTCACTTACGAGCAGTACTTC. Residues: CASRKDGVTYEQYF.

V and J are TRBV7-9 and TRBJ1-6; no definite D call. Trimming left V 5 bases short and J 1 base short, with 9 bases between. The CDR3 covers 15 residues. The germline CDR1 and CDR2 sequences are SEHNR and FQNEAQ (reference sequence). The CDR3 DNA follows: TGTGCCAGCAGCGGCGTGGGATCCTATAATTCACCCCTCCACTTT. It specifies CASSGVGSYNSPLHF.

The rearrangement joins TRBV18 to TRBJ1-1; D uncertain. The CDR3 covers 13 residues. Per germline, CDR1 KGHSH and CDR2 LQKENI. The V and J ends lost 2 bases and 7 bases respectively, with 11 bases between them. Here the CDR3 DNA reads TGTGCCAGCTCACCAACCAGCCAACTTGAAGCTTTCTTT. Its translation: CASSPTSQLEAFF.

The chain combines TRBV4-3 with TRBJ1-5; no reliable D call. CDR3 length: 15 amino acids. Germline V gene lookup returns CDR1 LGHNA and CDR2 YSLEER. Trimming took off 0 bases at V and 4 bases at J, with 10 bases between the two ends. CDR3 region: CASSQDWQLNQPQHF. The CDR3, as DNA: TGCGCCAGCAGCCAAGATTGGCAGTTGAATCAGCCCCAGCATTTT.

This chain uses TRBV29-1 with TRBJ2-5; 15 bases agree with TRBD2. V shed 3 bases and J 5 bases; nucleotides not matched to a gene: 7. Germline values: CDR1 SQVTM, CDR2 ANQGSEA. The CDR3 runs to 16 residues. In nucleotides, the CDR3 is TGCAGCGTTGATACAGGGACTAGCGGGAGGCACGAGACCCAGTACTTC. Its protein product is CSVDTGTSGRHETQYF.

This chain connects TRBV24-1 to TRBJ1-5; D uncertain. Germline V CDR1 and CDR2: KGHDR, SFDVKD. The CDR3 is 13 amino acids. The germline V and J ends were trimmed by 0 bases and 6 bases, with 5 bases remaining between them. The CDR3 sequence: CATSDLNSQPQHF. The CDR3, as DNA: TGTGCCACCAGTGATTTGAACAGTCAGCCCCAGCATTTT.

In its sample, this clonotype was seen once. The chain couples TRBV15 to TRBJ2-7; 7 bases are shared with TRBD1. J gave up 3 bases and V 1 base, and 3 bases lay outside the gene matches. CDR1 LNHNV and CDR2 YYDKDF come from the germline V gene (reference sequence). The CDR3 is made up of 14 amino acids. In DNA form, the CDR3 reads TGTGCCACCAGCAGAGCCGACAGGGACTACGAGCAGTACTTC. Protein product: CATSRADRDYEQYF.

The chain joins TRBV19 to TRBJ2-1, with 10 bases identical to TRBD2. V shed 7 bases and J 4 bases; nucleotides not matched to a gene: 13. The germline V gene has CDR1 LNHDA and CDR2 SQIVND (reference sequence). CDR3 length: 17 residues. In DNA, the CDR3 is TGTGCCAGTAATACCCCCCCCACTAGCGGGGTGTACAATGAGCAGTTCTTC. This sequence encodes CASNTPPTSGVYNEQFF.

The genes are TRBV2 and TRBJ2-2; tentative D call: TRBD2 (6 bases). This CDR3 has 15 residues. V was cut by 6 bases and J by 1 base, with 12 bases left in between. Germline CDR1 is SNHLY and CDR2 is FYNNEI. Here the CDR3 DNA reads TGTGCCAGCAGGCGGGGACCTTTGAACACCGGGGAGCTGTTTTTT. Translation: CASRRGPLNTGELFF.

The chain combines TRBV29-1 with TRBJ2-2; D might be TRBD1 (5 bases). The CDR3 spans 14 residues. V lost 7 bases and J 1 base, leaving 13 bases between the germline ends. Looked up from germline, CDR1 is SQVTM and CDR2 is ANQGSEA. CDR3 protein: CSGRQNQNTGELFF. Written as DNA, the CDR3 is TGCAGCGGTCGACAGAATCAGAACACCGGGGAGCTGTTTTTT.

This clonotype was observed once. J is TRBJ1-5 and V is TRBV7-8; no firm D call. CDR3 length: 16 residues. V lost 0 bases and J 0 bases, leaving 9 bases between the germline ends. From germline, CDR1 is SGHVS and CDR2 FQNEAQ. DNA of the CDR3: TGTGCCAGCAGCTTAGCACGGCGGTATAGCAATCAGCCCCAGCATTTT. Its protein product is CASSLARRYSNQPQHF. Filled out from reference TRBV7-8 and TRBJ1-5, the complete variable domain reads GAGVSQSPRYKVAKRGQDVALRCDPISGHVSLFWYQQALGQGPEFLTYFQNEAQLDKSGLPSDRFFAERPEGSVSTLKIQRTQQEDSAVYLCASSLARRYSNQPQHFGDGTRLSIL.

In nucleotides, the CDR3 is TGCGCCAGCAGCTTAAGGCCGGGACAGGGGTCCTACGAGCAGTACTTC. The encoded protein is CASSLRPGQGSYEQYF. V and J are TRBV5-1 and TRBJ2-7; 10 nucleotides align to TRBD1. V shed 2 bases and J 1 base; nucleotides not matched to a gene: 6. Germline loops: CDR1 SGHRS, CDR2 YFSETQ. The CDR3 is 16 residues long. The full variable domain, rest sourced from reference TRBV5-1 and TRBJ2-7, is KAGVTQTPRYLIKTRGQQVTLSCSPISGHRSVSWYQQTPGQGLQFLFEYFSETQRNKGNFPGRFSGRQFSNSRSEMNVSTLELGDSALYLCASSLRPGQGSYEQYFGPGTRLTVT.

This clonotype was counted between two and nine times. The chain employs TRBV24-1 and TRBJ2-7; D unclear. CDR1 is KGHDR and CDR2 is SFDVKD in the germline V gene. The CDR3 spans 10 residues. Deletions cut 6 bases from V and 2 bases from J, with 1 base between. CDR3 region: CATSPYEQYF. The CDR3 region has the DNA TGTGCCACCAGTCCCTACGAGCAGTACTTC.

In nucleotides, the CDR3 is TGTGCCAGCAGCAATGACAGGGCTCAGCCCCAGCATTTT. Translation gives CASSNDRAQPQHF. The V call is TRBV6-2 or TRBV6-3, the J call TRBJ1-5, with 7 bases that match TRBD1. Germline V gene data show CDR1 as MNHEY and CDR2 as SVGEGT. The CDR3 consists of 13 residues. Trimming cost V 6 bases and J 6 bases; bases outside gene matches: 5.